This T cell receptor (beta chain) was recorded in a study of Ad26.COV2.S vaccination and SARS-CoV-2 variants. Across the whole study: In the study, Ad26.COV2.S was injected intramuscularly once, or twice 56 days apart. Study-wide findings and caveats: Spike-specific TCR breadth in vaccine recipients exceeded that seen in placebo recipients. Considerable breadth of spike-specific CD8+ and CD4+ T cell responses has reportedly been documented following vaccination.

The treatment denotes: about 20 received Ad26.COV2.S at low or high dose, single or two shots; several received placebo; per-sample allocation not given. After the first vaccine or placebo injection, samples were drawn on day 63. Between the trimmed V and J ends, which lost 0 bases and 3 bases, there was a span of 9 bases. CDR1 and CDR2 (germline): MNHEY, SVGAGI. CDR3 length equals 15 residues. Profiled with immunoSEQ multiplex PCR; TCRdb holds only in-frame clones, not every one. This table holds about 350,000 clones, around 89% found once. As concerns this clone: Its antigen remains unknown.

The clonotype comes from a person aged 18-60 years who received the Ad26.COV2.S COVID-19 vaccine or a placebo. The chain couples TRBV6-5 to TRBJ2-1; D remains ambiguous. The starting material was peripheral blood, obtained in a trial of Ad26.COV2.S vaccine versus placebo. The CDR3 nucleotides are TGTGCCAGCAGTTACTCCCAGCCTTTCTACAATGAGCAGTTCTTC. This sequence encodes CASSYSQPFYNEQFF.